This is a list of T cell receptor beta chains from one sample in a study of blood T cell repertoires in COVID-19. Here immunoSEQ multiplex PCR was the method, and the copy in TCRdb shows in-frame clones only, minus some. This repertoire shows around 76,000 clones, roughly 77% found once; its top ten account for roughly 0.83%. Source material: peripheral blood. Receptors were obtained from a woman in her sixties or seventies with acute or convalescent COVID-19. CDR3s include the opening cysteine and the closing phenylalanine or tryptophan. D genes are given only for firm matches. Size is omitted from some rows. Given values are once, few, many or a class for expanded clones.

>.|TRBV18|.|TRBJ2-7
TGTGCCAGCTCACCAATGACAGGAAGGTTGGACGAGCAGTACTTC
CASSPMTGRLDEQYF
>.|TRBV6-5|.|TRBJ2-3
TGTGCCAGCAGCGCACAGGGAGATACGCAGTATTTT
CASSAQGDTQYF
>.|TRBV2|.|TRBJ1-2
TGTGCCAGCAGTCCTAGCGGGGTTACTGGCTACACCTTC
CASSPSGVTGYTF
>.|TRBV12-3/TRBV12-4|TRBD1|TRBJ1-5
TGTGCCAGCAGCCGGACAGGAACGGGGACCCAGCATTTT
CASSRTGTGTQHF
>.|TRBV14|TRBD1|TRBJ1-1
TGTGCCAGCAGCCAACAGGGGGGCACTGAAGCTTTCTTT
CASSQQGGTEAFF
>.|TRBV2|TRBD1|TRBJ1-6
TGTGCCAGCAGCACCCGGGACAGGGGGAATTCACCCCTCCACTTT
CASSTRDRGNSPLHF
>.|TRBV6-5|TRBD1|TRBJ1-5
TGTGCCAGCAGCCCCGACAGGGGCCAGCCCCAGCATTTT
CASSPDRGQPQHF
>.|TRBV19|TRBD2|TRBJ2-2
TGTGCCAGTAGTATATGGGACTACCCAACCGGGGAGCTGTTTTTT
CASSIWDYPTGELFF
>once|TRBV24-1|TRBD1|TRBJ2-3
TGTGCCACCAGTGATCCGCGACAGGGTTCTGTAGATACGCAGTATTTT
CATSDPRQGSVDTQYF
>.|TRBV7-6|.|TRBJ2-2
TGTGCCAGCAGCTTAGCTGGCGGGGCCTGGACCGGGGAGCTGTTTTTT
CASSLAGGAWTGELFF
>.|TRBV28|.|TRBJ2-7
TGTGCCAGCAGACAGACGGTGTCCTACGAGCAGTACTTC
CASRQTVSYEQYF
>.|TRBV20-1|.|TRBJ1-1
TGCAGTGCTAGTGCTACAGGGATTAGGGAAGCTTTCTTT
CSASATGIREAFF
>.|TRBV5-6|TRBD1|TRBJ1-1
TGTGCCAGCAGCCCCGGACAGGGGGGCGCTTTCTTT
CASSPGQGGAFF
>.|TRBV5-5|TRBD2|TRBJ2-2
TGTGCCAGCAGCTGGGGACTAGCGGGAGTAGGGGGCACCGGGGAGCTGTTTTTT
CASSWGLAGVGGTGELFF
>.|TRBV4-3|.|TRBJ2-1
TGCGCCAGCAGCCAAGGGCCCTCCATTGAGCAGTTCTTC
CASSQGPSIEQFF
>.|TRBV9|.|TRBJ2-7
TGTGCCAGCAGCGTAGATTCAGGCTCCTACGAGCAGTACTTC
CASSVDSGSYEQYF